The 31 T cell receptor beta chains given below trace back to one sample, sequenced in a study of STAT5B mutations in CD4+ large granular lymphocyte leukemia. TCRdb's copy holds only in-frame clones and misses some; the assay was immunoSEQ multiplex PCR. The repertoire holds 30,000 to 40,000 clones, with roughly 65% as singletons. The specimen sequenced was CD4+ T cells from blood buffy coats. These receptors were obtained from a human donor in good health.

The chain is built from TRBV5-8 and TRBJ2-3; 14 bases line up with TRBD2. This CDR3 spans 17 amino acids. The V segment lost 1 base and the J segment 6 bases; nucleotides outside the gene matches: 7. Germline V CDR1 and CDR2: SGHTS, YDEGEE. CDR3 nucleotide sequence: TGTGCCAGCAGCTTGACCTGGACTAGCGGGGGGTTGGATACGCAGTATTTT. This gives the protein CASSLTWTSGGLDTQYF.

The gene calls are TRBV5-1 and TRBJ2-1; 10 bases fit TRBD2. V was clipped by 4 bases and J by 9 bases; unmatched bases: 16. Germline CDR1 is SGHRS and CDR2 is YFSETQ. The CDR3 has 17 amino acids. CDR3: CASSPSPAGGRGGEQFF. For the CDR3, the DNA is TGCGCCAGCAGCCCCTCCCCAGCGGGGGGGCGCGGAGGTGAGCAGTTCTTC.

The chain uses TRBV5-5 and TRBJ2-5, with 8 bases that match TRBD1. Per the germline V gene, CDR1 is SGHKS and CDR2 is YYEKEE (reference sequence). The CDR3 extends over 15 amino acids. V was pared by 1 base and J by 5 bases, with 7 bases of the junction left unmatched. The CDR3 here is CASSLISGGRETQYF. For the CDR3, the DNA is TGTGCCAGCAGCTTGATCTCAGGGGGCCGGGAGACCCAGTACTTC.

This sequence joins TRBV9 and TRBJ2-7, with D hard to call. Trimming pared 2 bases from V and 4 bases from J, leaving 10 bases between. This CDR3 is built from 13 residues. CDR1 SGDLS and CDR2 YYNGEE come from the germline V gene. CDR3 bases: TGTGCCAGCAGCGTGACGGACCGGTACGAGCAGTACTTC. Translated, it gives CASSVTDRYEQYF.

The rearrangement links TRBV4-3 to TRBJ2-3; TRBD2 aligns across 7 bases. CDR3 size: 15 residues. V was pared by 4 bases and J by 4 bases, with 8 bases of the junction left unmatched. In germline, CDR1 is LGHNA, CDR2 YSLEER. DNA for the CDR3: TGCGCCAGCAGCCTAGGACTAGTCCCTCCAGATACGCAGTATTTT. Residues: CASSLGLVPPDTQYF.

V gene TRBV9 combines with J gene TRBJ1-2, with D hard to call. V shed 0 bases and J shed 7 bases, with 16 bases lying between them. This CDR3 has 15 residues. Germline V gene lookup returns CDR1 SGDLS and CDR2 YYNGEE. This chain's CDR3 is CASSVGELPVGGYTF. The DNA for the CDR3 is TGTGCCAGCAGCGTAGGGGAACTCCCGGTCGGTGGCTACACCTTC.

The J gene is TRBJ2-2, the V gene TRBV25-1, with no clear D. This CDR3 is 16 amino acids long. The V end lost 3 bases, the J end lost 1 base, and 12 bases lay between the germline ends. The germline CDR1 and CDR2 sequences are MGHDK and SYGVNS. CDR3: CASSEARVVNTGELFF. CDR3 coding DNA: TGTGCCAGCAGTGAGGCTCGGGTCGTGAACACCGGGGAGCTGTTTTTT.

This clone was counted a single time. The V and J genes are TRBV7-8 and TRBJ1-2; 7 bases are shared with TRBD1. Germline lookup yields CDR1 SGHVS and CDR2 FQNEAQ. The ends lost 5 bases at V and 5 bases at J; junction bases unmatched: 11. This CDR3 has 15 amino acids. The CDR3 reads CASSPGVGRGYGYTF. The CDR3, as DNA: TGTGCCAGCAGCCCCGGGGTTGGCAGGGGGTATGGCTACACCTTC.

V usage is TRBV4-2 and J usage is TRBJ2-5; 10 positions agree with TRBD2. CDR3 length: 16 residues. Losses at the gene ends were 4 bases for V and 5 bases for J; bases not matched to a gene: 10. Germline V gives CDR1 LGHNA, CDR2 YNFKEQ. This CDR3 is CASSRSLAGGGETQYF. CDR3 DNA sequence: TGTGCCAGCAGCCGGTCATTAGCGGGGGGTGGGGAGACCCAGTACTTC.

This clone was seen a single time. The chain employs TRBV7-2 and TRBJ1-5, with TRBD1 identical over 7 bases. CDR1 is SGHTA and CDR2 is FQGNSA in the germline V gene. V dropped 3 bases and J dropped 7; count of bases not matched to a gene: 3. This CDR3 region has 13 residues. CDR3 amino acids: CASSFDRDQPQHF. The CDR3 region has the DNA TGTGCCAGCAGCTTTGACAGGGACCAGCCCCAGCATTTT.

The chain joins TRBV5-1 to TRBJ2-2; a weak D match, TRBD2 (5 bases). CDR1 and CDR2 from the germline V gene are SGHRS and YFSETQ. The CDR3 sequence is 13 residues long. The V end was cut by 4 bases, the J end by 4 bases, with 8 bases between. CDR3 nucleotide sequence: TGCGCCAGCAGCGCGGCGGGCACCGGGGAGCTGTTTTTT. This gives the protein CASSAAGTGELFF. The full variable domain, completed using reference TRBV5-1 and TRBJ2-2, is KAGVTQTPRYLIKTRGQQVTLSCSPISGHRSVSWYQQTPGQGLQFLFEYFSETQRNKGNFPGRFSGRQFSNSRSEMNVSTLELGDSALYLCASSAAGTGELFFGEGSRLTVL.

As DNA, the CDR3 is TGTGCCAGCAGTGAAGCGCTAACATCTGTCGGAAAACTGTTTTTT. It is translated as CASSEALTSVGKLFF. The V call is TRBV6-1, the J call TRBJ1-4; no clear D gene. CDR1 is MNHNS, CDR2 SASEGT, per germline. V lost 0 bases and J 10 bases, leaving 15 bases between the germline ends. The CDR3 sequence is 15 residues long.

V and J are TRBV11-2 and TRBJ2-1; D might be TRBD2 (6 bases). CDR3 length: 15 residues. From germline, CDR1 is SGHAT and CDR2 FQNNGV. V lost 5 bases to trimming and J lost 0 bases, with 11 bases between them. CDR3 region: CASSLGGFSYNEQFF. The CDR3 nucleotides read TGTGCCAGCAGCCTCGGGGGATTCTCCTACAATGAGCAGTTCTTC. Based on the CDR3 plus reference TRBV11-2 and TRBJ2-1, the full variable domain is EAGVAQSPRYKIIEKRQSVAFWCNPISGHATLYWYQQILGQGPKLLIQFQNNGVVDDSQLPKDRFSAERLKGVDSTLKIQPAKLEDSAVYLCASSLGGFSYNEQFFGPGTRLTVL.

This clone was seen a single time. This chain uses TRBV4-2 with TRBJ2-5; D possibly corresponds to TRBD1 (5 bases). Germline V lookup: CDR1 LGHNA, CDR2 YNFKEQ. Deletions cut 4 bases from V and 5 bases from J, with 8 bases between. The CDR3 is 12 amino acids. Here the CDR3 reads CASSRKGETQYF. As DNA, the CDR3 is TGTGCCAGCAGCCGGAAGGGGGAGACCCAGTACTTC.

J is TRBJ1-4 and V is TRBV6-6, with a tentative D call TRBD1 (5 bases). CDR3 length: 14 amino acids. Trimming removed 7 bases at V and 5 bases at J, with 14 bases between. Per germline, CDR1 MNHNY and CDR2 SVGAGI (reference sequence). For the CDR3, the DNA is TGTGCCAGCATGGGCAGGGCTACCAATGAAAAACTGTTTTTT. This encodes CASMGRATNEKLFF.

The chain recombines TRBV9 with TRBJ1-5, with 9 bases identical to TRBD1. J was trimmed by 7 bases and V by 0 bases; bases with no gene match: 5. Germline lookup yields CDR1 SGDLS and CDR2 YYNGEE. This CDR3 contains 15 residues. For the CDR3, the DNA is TGTGCCAGCAGCGTAGGGGACAGGGAGAGCCAGCCCCAGCATTTT. This encodes CASSVGDRESQPQHF.

This clone was detected only a few times. This chain uses TRBV27 with TRBJ1-2; no clear D. Trimming cost V 6 bases and J 8 bases, with 16 bases left between them. Germline V gene data show CDR1 as MNHEY and CDR2 as SMNVEV (reference sequence). The CDR3 loop spans 13 amino acids. The chain's CDR3 is CASSLLGSRGYTF. The CDR3 DNA reads as TGTGCCAGCAGCCTACTGGGCTCAAGAGGCTACACCTTC.

This chain connects TRBV4-2 to TRBJ1-2; TRBD1 matches 8 bases. This CDR3 contains 16 residues. Germline CDR1 is LGHNA and CDR2 is YNFKEQ. V gave up 4 bases and J gave up 8 bases; unmatched junction bases: 15. As DNA, the CDR3 is TGTGCCAGCAGCCCCCCCCGACAGGGGAGTCAACGAGGCTACACCTTC. Its translation is CASSPPRQGSQRGYTF.

The V and J genes are TRBV7-8 and TRBJ1-1, with 9 bases aligning to TRBD1. The ends lost 3 bases at V and 4 bases at J; junction bases unmatched: 0. The CDR3 length is 13 residues. Germline CDR1 and CDR2: SGHVS and FQNEAQ. In DNA form, the CDR3 reads TGTGCCAGCAGCTTGACAGGGGGCACTGAAGCTTTCTTT. It codes for CASSLTGGTEAFF. The complete variable domain, with remaining parts taken from reference TRBV7-8 and TRBJ1-1, reads GAGVSQSPRYKVAKRGQDVALRCDPISGHVSLFWYQQALGQGPEFLTYFQNEAQLDKSGLPSDRFFAERPEGSVSTLKIQRTQQEDSAVYLCASSLTGGTEAFFGQGTRLTVV.

CDR3 sequence (DNA): TGTGCCACCCTTAGGGACAGGGGACTCTCTGGGGCCAACGTCCTGACTTTC. This codes for CATLRDRGLSGANVLTF. V usage is TRBV15 and J usage is TRBJ2-6; TRBD1 matches at 10 bases. CDR1 is LNHNV and CDR2 is YYDKDF in the germline V gene (reference sequence). Trimming removed 8 bases from V and 0 bases from J; junction bases left unmatched: 7. This CDR3 spans 17 amino acids.

The chain combines TRBV27 with TRBJ1-6; a possible D gene is TRBD1 (6 bases). V dropped 4 bases and J dropped 4 bases, with 14 bases sitting between them. This CDR3 comprises 16 residues. The germline CDR1 and CDR2 sequences are MNHEY and SMNVEV (reference sequence). The CDR3 DNA is TGTGCCAGCAGTTACTCCCGGGACACTTATAATTCACCCCTCCACTTT. Amino acid sequence: CASSYSRDTYNSPLHF.

The V and J genes are TRBV6-5 and TRBJ1-6; TRBD1 matches at 7 bases. The CDR3 is 15 amino acids. Per germline, CDR1 MNHEY and CDR2 SVGAGI. Trimming cost V 6 bases and J 5 bases; bases outside gene matches: 7. DNA for the CDR3: TGTGCCAGCAGACCCCCAGGGACAGATAATTCACCCCTCCACTTT. Translation: CASRPPGTDNSPLHF.

The V and J genes are TRBV10-2 and TRBJ2-7; possibly TRBD1 for D (5 bases). The CDR3 loop spans 13 amino acids. The V gene lost 4 bases and the J gene lost 13 bases, with 20 bases spanning the gap. Per the germline V gene, CDR1 is WSHSY and CDR2 is SAAADI. CDR3 residues: CASSGPGKVPLYF. DNA of the CDR3: TGCGCCAGCAGTGGTCCAGGGAAAGTCCCTCTTTACTTC.

This chain uses TRBV30 with TRBJ2-3; no reliable D call. Germline CDR1 GTSNPN, CDR2 SVGIG (reference sequence). The V and J ends lost 3 bases and 0 bases respectively, with 10 bases between them. The CDR3 extends over 14 amino acids. CDR3 region: CAWSSPSSTDTQYF. CDR3 nucleotides: TGTGCCTGGAGCTCCCCCTCTAGCACAGATACGCAGTATTTT.

The chain uses TRBV5-1 and TRBJ2-1; 9 nucleotides match TRBD2. CDR3 length: 16 amino acids. In germline, CDR1 is SGHRS, CDR2 YFSETQ. With V trimmed by 1 base and J by 4 bases, 6 bases remained unmatched. CDR3 nucleotide sequence: TGCGCCAGCAGCTTGATGGGTAGCGGGAGATACAATGAGCAGTTCTTC. Encoded protein: CASSLMGSGRYNEQFF. Drawing the rest from reference TRBV5-1 and TRBJ2-1, the complete variable domain is KAGVTQTPRYLIKTRGQQVTLSCSPISGHRSVSWYQQTPGQGLQFLFEYFSETQRNKGNFPGRFSGRQFSNSRSEMNVSTLELGDSALYLCASSLMGSGRYNEQFFGPGTRLTVL.

This clone was counted only a few times. The V and J genes are TRBV18 and TRBJ2-7; 9 bases align to TRBD1. The CDR3 has 15 residues. V shed 6 bases, J shed 7 bases, and the junction held 13 bases outside the gene matches. Per germline, CDR1 KGHSH and CDR2 LQKENI. CDR3 residues: CASSEGITGGEEQYF. The DNA of the CDR3 is TGTGCCAGCTCCGAAGGGATAACAGGGGGCGAGGAGCAGTACTTC.

The V and J genes are TRBV6-6 and TRBJ1-6, with D unresolved. The length of the CDR3 is 16 residues. V was cut by 0 bases and J by 0 bases, with 6 bases left in between. Per germline, CDR1 MNHNY and CDR2 SVGAGI (reference sequence). CDR3 protein: CASSYSRDSYNSPLHF. Written as DNA, the CDR3 is TGTGCCAGCAGTTACTCGAGAGACTCCTATAATTCACCCCTCCACTTT.

This chain joins TRBV30 and TRBJ1-5; D not resolved. Germline lookup yields CDR1 GTSNPN and CDR2 SVGIG (reference sequence). V dropped 2 bases and J dropped 0 bases, with 5 bases sitting between them. The CDR3 totals 13 residues. This CDR3 is CAWSLGSNQPQHF. The CDR3 DNA is TGTGCCTGGAGTCTCGGTAGCAATCAGCCCCAGCATTTT.

About this clone itself: A read error may account for a junction end that differs from germline. This chain joins TRBV4-1 and TRBJ1-4; possibly TRBD1 for D (6 bases). The CDR3 loop spans 12 amino acids. Germline V gives CDR1 MGHRA, CDR2 YSYEKL. CDR3 protein: CASSQDLWTVTF. In DNA, the CDR3 is TGCGCCAGCAGCCAAGATTTGTGGACAGTTACCTTT.

This chain joins TRBV5-5 and TRBJ2-2; 9 nucleotides line up with TRBD1. Germline V CDR1 and CDR2: SGHKS, YYEKEE (reference sequence). CDR3 length equals 16 residues. V shed 0 bases and J 8 bases; nucleotides not matched to a gene: 8. DNA for the CDR3: TGTGCCAGCAGCTTGGTACAGGACAGGGGTTTAGGGGAGCTGTTTTTT. Its protein product is CASSLVQDRGLGELFF. Full variable domain (missing parts from reference TRBV5-5 and TRBJ2-2): DAGVTQSPTHLIKTRGQQVTLRCSPISGHKSVSWYQQVLGQGPQFIFQYYEKEERGRGNFPDRFSARQFPNYSSELNVNALLLGDSALYLCASSLVQDRGLGELFFGEGSRLTVL.

The chain has TRBV7-9 and TRBJ1-2; D is undetermined. Per germline, CDR1 SEHNR and CDR2 FQNEAQ (reference sequence). CDR3 length equals 14 residues. V gave up 3 bases and J gave up 2 bases, with 10 bases separating them. As DNA, the CDR3 is TGTGCCAGCAGCTTGGGCACGACAAACTATGGCTACACCTTC. This gives the protein CASSLGTTNYGYTF.